Following are 30 T cell receptor beta chains from one sample sequenced in a study of CD8+ T cells in alopecia areata listed by TCRdb under 2018. Preparation of the library involved the immunoSEQ multiplex PCR assay. RNA was extracted from all samples and reverse transcribed into cDNA as template for TCR sequencing. The table comes from immuneACCESS by way of TCRdb, which keeps in-frame sequences with V and J called. Part of the clones is missing from these tables; in studies checked, under half for an unresolved V gene and the rest for unknown reasons. In this sample the table shows fewer than 250,000 clones, 35% to 45% of which occur a single time. Clones ranked in the top ten supply roughly 0.5% of the sample. Reading the label with the study, this specimen's treatment or condition is: oral pan-JAK inhibitor, 5-10 mg twice daily. This specimen consisted of CD4+ T cells sorted from blood, obtained at roughly week 30, from a patient treated with tofacitinib. All receptors derive from a human donor with alopecia areata.

The table lists this clone with many counts. V and J are TRBV4-2 and TRBJ2-6; D is uncertain. Germline CDR1 and CDR2: LGHNA and YNFKEQ. This CDR3 region has 16 residues. Trimming removed 0 bases at V and 0 bases at J, with 6 bases between. As DNA, the CDR3 is TGTGCCAGCAGCCAAGACACGACCTCTGGGGCCAACGTCCTGACTTTC. The encoded protein is CASSQDTTSGANVLTF.

The chain combines TRBV25-1 with TRBJ1-2; possible D gene TRBD1, 6 bases. Trimming pared 3 bases from V and 4 bases from J, leaving 12 bases between. The germline V gene has CDR1 MGHDK and CDR2 SYGVNS. The CDR3 loop spans 14 amino acids. CDR3 sequence reads: CASSDGGQIYGYTF. Written as DNA, the CDR3 is TGTGCCAGCAGTGATGGAGGACAGATCTATGGCTACACCTTC.

This clone was observed many times. V usage is TRBV7-2 and J usage is TRBJ2-1; perhaps D is TRBD1 or TRBD2 (6 bases each). The V end was cut by 0 bases, the J end by 2 bases, with 14 bases between. The CDR3 has 17 residues. Germline CDR1 SGHTA, CDR2 FQGNSA. CDR3: CASSLASGGSPYNEQFF. Written as DNA, the CDR3 is TGTGCCAGCAGCTTAGCCTCCGGGGGCTCCCCCTACAATGAGCAGTTCTTC.

The chain couples TRBV4-1 to TRBJ1-1; D perhaps matches TRBD1 (5 bases). The germline V and J ends were trimmed by 1 base and 2 bases, with 11 bases remaining between them. This CDR3 has 15 amino acids. The germline V gene has CDR1 MGHRA and CDR2 YSYEKL. CDR3 sequence reads: CASSQGWGGNTEAFF. As DNA, the CDR3 is TGCGCCAGCAGCCAAGGGTGGGGGGGAAACACTGAAGCTTTCTTT.

Here the CDR3 DNA reads TGTGCCAGCAGTCTCGGGGAGCCTTTTACCTACGAGCAGTACTTC. Its translation: CASSLGEPFTYEQYF. The chain combines TRBV6-5 with TRBJ2-7, with D maybe TRBD2 (5 bases). CDR1 is MNHEY and CDR2 is SVGAGI in the germline V gene. CDR3 length: 15 residues. Trimming pared 5 bases from V and 2 bases from J, leaving 16 bases between.

The J gene is TRBJ2-5, the V gene TRBV30; D ambiguous. The CDR3 covers 12 residues. V shed 3 bases and J shed 5 bases, with 10 bases lying between them. Germline V gives CDR1 GTSNPN, CDR2 SVGIG (reference sequence). The CDR3 sequence: CAWSRVGETQYF. The CDR3 DNA is TGTGCCTGGAGCCGCGTAGGGGAGACCCAGTACTTC. The full variable domain, with the rest looked up from reference TRBV30 and TRBJ2-5, is SQTIHQWPATLVQPVGSPLSLECTVEGTSNPNLYWYRQAAGRGLQLLFYSVGIGQISSEVPQNLSASRPQDRQFILSSKKLLLSDSGFYLCAWSRVGETQYFGPGTRLLVL.

This chain joins TRBV7-9 and TRBJ1-2, with D perhaps matching TRBD1 (6 bases). Germline CDR1 and CDR2: SEHNR and FQNEAQ (reference sequence). This CDR3 is built from 14 residues. V shed 2 bases and J shed 6 bases, with 13 bases lying between them. CDR3 in amino acids: CASSLSRGEDGYTF. CDR3 nucleotide sequence: TGTGCCAGCAGCTTAAGCAGGGGTGAAGATGGCTACACCTTC.

The chain recombines TRBV5-6 with TRBJ1-2; D might be TRBD1 (6 bases). The V gene's germline CDR1 is SGHDT and CDR2 YYEEEE. The CDR3 consists of 14 residues. The ends were cut back, 5 bases at V and 5 bases at J, with 16 bases in the middle. The CDR3 loop is CASSRRTVNYGYTF. The CDR3 region has the DNA TGTGCCAGCAGTCGTCGGACAGTCAATTATGGCTACACCTTC. Combining the CDR3 with reference TRBV5-6 and TRBJ1-2 gives the whole variable domain DAGVTQSPTHLIKTRGQQVTLRCSPKSGHDTVSWYQQALGQGPQFIFQYYEEEERQRGNFPDRFSGHQFPNYSSELNVNALLLGDSALYLCASSRRTVNYGYTFGSGTRLTVV.

This clone has only a few counts. CDR3 in amino acids: CSAGQAQETQYF. The CDR3, as DNA: TGCAGCGCTGGACAGGCCCAAGAGACCCAGTACTTC. This chain connects TRBV29-1 to TRBJ2-5; 7 positions agree with TRBD1. Trimming at V came to 7 bases and at J to 1 base, leaving 3 bases not matched to a gene. This CDR3 region has 12 residues. Germline V lookup: CDR1 SQVTM, CDR2 ANQGSEA.

Only one count was recorded for this clone. The J gene is TRBJ1-1, the V gene TRBV29-1; D is unresolved. This CDR3 region has 12 residues. Deletions cut 7 bases from V and 0 bases from J, with 9 bases between. CDR1 is SQVTM, CDR2 ANQGSEA, per germline. CDR3 loop: CSGSALNTEAFF. The CDR3 bases are TGCAGCGGCTCGGCCCTGAACACTGAAGCTTTCTTT.

This clone occurred a few times. This sequence joins TRBV7-9 and TRBJ2-6; the D is unclear. CDR3 length: 14 amino acids. Trimming took 5 bases from V and 0 from J, leaving 5 bases between them. Germline loops: CDR1 SEHNR, CDR2 FQNEAQ (reference sequence). CDR3 bases: TGTGCCAGCAGCAGAACCTCTGGGGCCAACGTCCTGACTTTC. It is translated as CASSRTSGANVLTF.

This clone was counted only a few times. This chain uses TRBV18 with TRBJ1-2; D is possibly TRBD1 (5 bases). Germline CDR1 and CDR2: KGHSH and LQKENI. The CDR3 runs 15 residues. Trimming removed 2 bases from V and 7 bases from J, with 17 bases in between. DNA for the CDR3: TGTGCCAGCTCACCATCTACCAGGGAGGATGGTGGCTACACCTTC. Amino acid sequence: CASSPSTREDGGYTF.

The chain's CDR3 is CASTLGLPSTDTQYF. CDR3 DNA sequence: TGTGCCAGCACCCTTGGACTTCCTAGCACAGATACGCAGTATTTT. The chain employs TRBV27 and TRBJ2-3; D might be TRBD2 (5 bases). Germline loops: CDR1 MNHEY, CDR2 SMNVEV (reference sequence). V was clipped by 7 bases and J by 0 bases, with 14 bases between them. The CDR3 loop spans 15 amino acids.

J is TRBJ1-6 and V is TRBV30; 8 bases fit TRBD1. This CDR3 has 15 amino acids. Trimming cost V 5 bases and J 9 bases; bases outside gene matches: 12. CDR1 and CDR2 (germline): GTSNPN, SVGIG (reference sequence). The chain's CDR3 is CAWAQPQGVGSPLHF. In nucleotides, the CDR3 is TGTGCCTGGGCGCAACCACAGGGGGTCGGTTCACCCCTCCACTTT.

This rearrangement joins TRBV2 to TRBJ2-2, with D possibly matching TRBD2 (6 bases). Germline V lookup: CDR1 SNHLY, CDR2 FYNNEI. V gave up 6 bases and J gave up 6 bases, with 14 bases separating them. CDR3 length: 14 residues. CDR3 sequence: CASREMGGSGELFF. The CDR3 coding sequence is TGTGCCAGCAGGGAAATGGGAGGCTCCGGGGAGCTGTTTTTT.

There are a few counts of this clone. The V and J genes are TRBV6-1 and TRBJ1-6, with 7 bases matching TRBD1. The CDR3 extends over 15 amino acids. V lost 8 bases to trimming and J lost 2 bases; unmatched junction nucleotides: 6. Per the germline V gene, CDR1 is MNHNS and CDR2 is SASEGT. The CDR3, as DNA: TGTGCCAGCCAAGCTACAGGGGCCTATAATTCACCCCTCCACTTT. This sequence encodes CASQATGAYNSPLHF.

This clone was counted only a few times. The rearrangement joins TRBV7-2 to TRBJ1-2; 9 positions match TRBD1. With V trimmed by 5 bases and J by 7 bases, 8 bases remained unmatched. Germline CDR1 SGHTA, CDR2 FQGNSA. The CDR3 has 14 residues. CDR3 loop: CASSLEQGAGGYTF. As DNA, the CDR3 is TGTGCCAGCAGCCTCGAACAGGGGGCGGGTGGCTACACCTTC. The full variable domain, in which reference TRBV7-2 and TRBJ1-2 provide the parts outside the CDR3, is GAGVSQSPSNKVTEKGKDVELRCDPISGHTALYWYRQSLGQGLEFLIYFQGNSAPDKSGLPSDRFSAERTGGSVSTLTIQRTQQEDSAVYLCASSLEQGAGGYTFGSGTRLTVV.

This chain joins TRBV5-1 and TRBJ2-1, with D tentatively TRBD2 (5 bases). Germline CDR1 is SGHRS and CDR2 is YFSETQ. V was trimmed by 4 bases and J by 8 bases, leaving 19 bases between them. The CDR3 length is 15 residues. The CDR3 loop is CASSPNDGIIYEQFF. The CDR3 DNA sequence: TGCGCCAGCAGCCCGAATGACGGGATAATCTATGAGCAGTTCTTC.

This clone has a single count. The J gene is TRBJ2-1, the V gene TRBV30, with 10 nucleotides matching TRBD2. The V segment lost 1 base and the J segment 9 bases; nucleotides outside the gene matches: 21. Per germline, CDR1 GTSNPN and CDR2 SVGIG (reference sequence). There are 19 residues in the CDR3. CDR3 DNA: TGTGCCTGGAGTGAGATCTTATTCGGAGTAGCGGGAGGAAGAAGTGAGCAGTTCTTC. This gives the protein CAWSEILFGVAGGRSEQFF.

DNA for the CDR3: TGTGCCAGCAGTCTACAGGGGGACCGCAATCAGCCCCAGCATTTT. This gives the protein CASSLQGDRNQPQHF. The gene calls are TRBV6-6 and TRBJ1-5, with 8 bases lining up with TRBD1. The V gene's germline CDR1 is MNHNY and CDR2 SVGAGI (reference sequence). V trimming: 5 bases; J trimming: 2 bases; junction bases outside the gene matches: 5. This CDR3 has 15 amino acids.

This clone occurred a few times. This rearrangement joins TRBV30 to TRBJ1-2; D not resolved. This CDR3 has 14 residues. Trimming stripped 4 bases from V and 4 bases from J, with 16 bases between. CDR1 GTSNPN and CDR2 SVGIG come from the germline V gene (reference sequence). Here the CDR3 DNA reads TGTGCCTGGACCACCGGGAGCTCTAGCTATGGCTACACCTTC. Residues: CAWTTGSSSYGYTF. Supplemented by reference TRBV30 and TRBJ1-2, the full variable domain reads SQTIHQWPATLVQPVGSPLSLECTVEGTSNPNLYWYRQAAGRGLQLLFYSVGIGQISSEVPQNLSASRPQDRQFILSSKKLLLSDSGFYLCAWTTGSSSYGYTFGSGTRLTVV.

The V call is TRBV30, the J call TRBJ2-7; D is unclear. The CDR3 is 13 residues long. Deletions cut 1 base from V and 2 bases from J, with 9 bases between. The germline CDR1 and CDR2 sequences are GTSNPN and SVGIG (reference sequence). As DNA, the CDR3 is TGTGCCTGGAGTGGCCAAACACCCTACGAGCAGTACTTC. Its translation is CAWSGQTPYEQYF.

This clone appeared a few times. The V gene is TRBV18, the J gene TRBJ2-7, with 7 bases matching TRBD1. V lost 0 bases to trimming and J lost 3 bases; unmatched junction nucleotides: 2. Germline assignment: CDR1 KGHSH and CDR2 LQKENI. The length of the CDR3 is 14 residues. In DNA, the CDR3 is TGTGCCAGCTCACCACCGGACAGGCTCTACGAGCAGTACTTC. It is translated as CASSPPDRLYEQYF.

This clone has only a few counts. The same CDR3 is also encoded by other DNA sequences in this sample. The chain joins TRBV18 to TRBJ2-5; 7 nucleotides match TRBD2. V lost 1 base, J lost 3 bases, and 2 bases stayed unmatched. From germline, CDR1 is KGHSH and CDR2 LQKENI. This CDR3 is built from 14 residues. Written as DNA, the CDR3 is TGTGCCAGCTCACCACGGACTAGTGAAGAGACCCAGTACTTC. Its translation: CASSPRTSEETQYF.

J is TRBJ2-3 and V is TRBV5-1; D unresolved. The germline CDR1 and CDR2 sequences are SGHRS and YFSETQ. V shed 9 bases and J shed 2 bases, with 13 bases lying between them. The CDR3 is 13 amino acids. CDR3 amino acids: CATAAKFTDTQYF. The DNA of the CDR3 is TGCGCCACCGCGGCGAAGTTCACAGATACGCAGTATTTT.

The chain couples TRBV30 to TRBJ2-5, with no clear D. Germline CDR1 GTSNPN, CDR2 SVGIG (reference sequence). The CDR3 totals 13 residues. Trimming left V 2 bases short and J 0 bases short, with 7 bases between. In nucleotides, the CDR3 is TGTGCCTGGAGTCGGCTGAACCAAGAGACCCAGTACTTC. It specifies CAWSRLNQETQYF.

The chain is built from TRBV5-4 and TRBJ2-5; D is undetermined. Germline V gene data show CDR1 as SGHNT and CDR2 as YYREEE (reference sequence). The CDR3 loop spans 15 amino acids. V lost 3 bases and J 1 base, leaving 13 bases between the germline ends. The CDR3 here is CASSSRWAGQETQYF. The CDR3 DNA reads as TGTGCCAGCAGCTCTCGATGGGCCGGCCAAGAGACCCAGTACTTC. The full variable domain, with the rest looked up from reference TRBV5-4 and TRBJ2-5, is ETGVTQSPTHLIKTRGQQVTLRCSSQSGHNTVSWYQQALGQGPQFIFQYYREEENGRGNFPPRFSGLQFPNYSSELNVNALELDDSALYLCASSSRWAGQETQYFGPGTRLLVL.

This rearrangement joins TRBV11-1 to TRBJ2-3; 10 bases are shared with TRBD2. There are 17 residues in the CDR3. Trimming cost V 2 bases and J 1 base; bases outside gene matches: 6. Germline V gene sequence: CDR1 SGHAT, CDR2 FQDESV (reference sequence). CDR3 in DNA: TGTGCCAGCAGCTTACGAGCGGGAGGGCCTGGCACAGATACGCAGTATTTT. As protein: CASSLRAGGPGTDTQYF.

Regarding this clone: This sample also contains other DNA sequences that code for the same CDR3. The genes are TRBV29-1 and TRBJ2-7, with D tentatively TRBD1 (5 bases). V was cut by 3 bases and J by 3 bases, with 12 bases left in between. The CDR3 loop spans 13 amino acids. CDR1 SQVTM and CDR2 ANQGSEA come from the germline V gene. CDR3 residues: CSVEGQGLYEQYF. The CDR3 DNA sequence: TGCAGCGTTGAGGGGCAGGGCCTCTACGAGCAGTACTTC.

This sequence joins TRBV4-1 and TRBJ1-2; D remains unclear. Per the germline V gene, CDR1 is MGHRA and CDR2 is YSYEKL. V was trimmed by 0 bases and J by 2 bases, leaving 10 bases between them. The CDR3 runs to 15 residues. In DNA, the CDR3 is TGCGCCAGCAGCCAAGATCATGACAAAAACTATGGCTACACCTTC. It is translated as CASSQDHDKNYGYTF.